Listed below are T cell receptor beta chains from one sample, sequenced in a study of cytomegalovirus exposure and HLA in healthy donors. Data came from immunoSEQ multiplex PCR; TCRdb stores just in-frame clones and leaves some out. The sample includes about 150,000 clones, 79% of them seen just once. The sequenced material came from PBMCs. These receptor sequences come from a male donor in good health and CMV-seronegative. The CDR3 runs from the conserved cysteine through the conserved F or W. Each record gives: V gene, clone size, D gene, J gene, CDR3 DNA, CDR3 protein. D genes are given only for firm matches. Only some rows state a clone size, as once, few, many or a class for expanded clones.

v_call: TRBV5-5
clone_size: -
d_call: -
j_call: TRBJ2-5
cdr3_nt: TGTGCCAGCAGCCGACCCCCCGGGGCGGGGGAGACCCAGTACTTC
cdr3_aa: CASSRPPGAGETQYF

v_call: TRBV21-1
clone_size: -
d_call: -
j_call: TRBJ2-1
cdr3_nt: TGTGCCAGCAGCAATCCCGAGCTAGCGGGGACAAATAAGTACAATGAGCAGTTCTTC
cdr3_aa: CASSNPELAGTNKYNEQFF

v_call: TRBV19
clone_size: -
d_call: TRBD1
j_call: TRBJ2-2
cdr3_nt: TGTGCCAGTAGTTTTGCAGAGGGGGCGAGCGGGGAGCTGTTTTTT
cdr3_aa: CASSFAEGASGELFF

v_call: TRBV7-2
clone_size: -
d_call: TRBD1
j_call: TRBJ2-7
cdr3_nt: TGTGCCAGCGGCCCGACAGGGGCCTACGAGCAGTACTTC
cdr3_aa: CASGPTGAYEQYF

v_call: TRBV11-2
clone_size: -
d_call: -
j_call: TRBJ2-5
cdr3_nt: TGTGCCAGCAGCTTTGGAGCCTCTCGGGAGACCCAGTACTTC
cdr3_aa: CASSFGASRETQYF

v_call: TRBV7-8
clone_size: -
d_call: TRBD1
j_call: TRBJ1-4
cdr3_nt: TGTGCCAGCAGCCTTTGGACAGGGGCTGATGAAAAACTGTTTTTT
cdr3_aa: CASSLWTGADEKLFF

v_call: TRBV2
clone_size: -
d_call: -
j_call: TRBJ2-7
cdr3_nt: TGTGCCAGCAGTGGTTCGCTAGGAGCAAACTACGAGCAGTACTTC
cdr3_aa: CASSGSLGANYEQYF

v_call: TRBV7-8
clone_size: -
d_call: TRBD1
j_call: TRBJ1-4
cdr3_nt: TGTGCCAGCAGCACCCGACAGGGGCCAAATGAAAAACTGTTTTTT
cdr3_aa: CASSTRQGPNEKLFF

v_call: TRBV7-7
clone_size: -
d_call: TRBD2
j_call: TRBJ2-5
cdr3_nt: TGTGCTAGCAGCTTAGGAGGAGCGGGGAGCCAAGAGACCCAGTACTTC
cdr3_aa: CASSLGGAGSQETQYF

v_call: TRBV10-1
clone_size: few
d_call: -
j_call: TRBJ1-1
cdr3_nt: TGCGCCAGCAGTGACGGGGGGACGAACACTGAAGCTTTCTTT
cdr3_aa: CASSDGGTNTEAFF

v_call: TRBV6-5
clone_size: -
d_call: TRBD1
j_call: TRBJ2-3
cdr3_nt: TGTGCCAGCAGTTACTCGGAGACAGGGGCAGATACGCAGTATTTT
cdr3_aa: CASSYSETGADTQYF

v_call: TRBV5-4
clone_size: few
d_call: TRBD2
j_call: TRBJ2-7
cdr3_nt: TGTGCCAGCAGCTTGAGGGCGGGGGGAACCTACGAGCAGTACTTC
cdr3_aa: CASSLRAGGTYEQYF

v_call: TRBV7-2
clone_size: -
d_call: -
j_call: TRBJ1-1
cdr3_nt: TGTGCCAGCAGCTACTCCCGGAACACTGAAGCTTTCTTT
cdr3_aa: CASSYSRNTEAFF

v_call: TRBV6-1
clone_size: -
d_call: TRBD1
j_call: TRBJ2-2
cdr3_nt: TGTGCCAGTACTCCGGGACAGCCTAACACCGGGGAGCTGTTTTTT
cdr3_aa: CASTPGQPNTGELFF

v_call: TRBV19
clone_size: -
d_call: -
j_call: TRBJ2-5
cdr3_nt: TGTGCCAGTAGTCTGCTCCCTAGCGCGTGGGAGACCCAGTACTTC
cdr3_aa: CASSLLPSAWETQYF

v_call: TRBV5-4
clone_size: few
d_call: TRBD1
j_call: TRBJ1-1
cdr3_nt: TGTGCCAGCAGCTCGGGACAGGGGAGCACTGAAGCTTTCTTT
cdr3_aa: CASSSGQGSTEAFF

v_call: TRBV19
clone_size: -
d_call: -
j_call: TRBJ2-2
cdr3_nt: TGTGCCAGTAGTCGGACAGTGACGAACACCGGGGAGCTGTTTTTT
cdr3_aa: CASSRTVTNTGELFF

v_call: TRBV30
clone_size: -
d_call: -
j_call: TRBJ1-1
cdr3_nt: TGTGCCTGGAGTAATTGGGGGACTGAGAACACTGAAGCTTTCTTT
cdr3_aa: CAWSNWGTENTEAFF

v_call: TRBV5-4
clone_size: -
d_call: -
j_call: TRBJ2-1
cdr3_nt: TGTGCCAGCACCTACTCTGGGAGGCTTGTTCCGGGCAATGAGCAGTTCTTC
cdr3_aa: CASTYSGRLVPGNEQFF

v_call: TRBV19
clone_size: few
d_call: -
j_call: TRBJ1-2
cdr3_nt: TGTGCCAGTAGTATTGCGGGGTCGCAGGGTGGCTACACCTTC
cdr3_aa: CASSIAGSQGGYTF

v_call: TRBV7-9
clone_size: -
d_call: -
j_call: TRBJ2-5
cdr3_nt: TGTGCCAGCAGCCAGGACAGAATACAAGAGACCCAGTACTTC
cdr3_aa: CASSQDRIQETQYF

v_call: TRBV6-6
clone_size: -
d_call: TRBD2
j_call: TRBJ2-7
cdr3_nt: TGTGCCAGCGGATTAGCGGGGAGCTCCTACGAGCAGTACTTC
cdr3_aa: CASGLAGSSYEQYF

v_call: TRBV5-4
clone_size: -
d_call: -
j_call: TRBJ2-3
cdr3_nt: TGTGCCAGCAGCCTTAGGGGGTCCGGCACAGATACGCAGTATTTT
cdr3_aa: CASSLRGSGTDTQYF

v_call: TRBV7-2
clone_size: few
d_call: TRBD1
j_call: TRBJ2-7
cdr3_nt: TGTGCCAGCAGCTTAGCTTCCCGACAGGGCTACGAGCAGTACTTC
cdr3_aa: CASSLASRQGYEQYF

v_call: TRBV6-4
clone_size: -
d_call: TRBD1
j_call: TRBJ1-2
cdr3_nt: TGTGCCAGCAGTCCGGGCCGACAGGGGGGAGATTATGGCTACACCTTC
cdr3_aa: CASSPGRQGGDYGYTF

v_call: TRBV5-1
clone_size: -
d_call: TRBD1
j_call: TRBJ1-6
cdr3_nt: TGCGCCAGCAGCTCCTACCCCGGGACAGAGGACTCCTATAATTCACCCCTCCACTTT
cdr3_aa: CASSSYPGTEDSYNSPLHF

v_call: TRBV7-9
clone_size: -
d_call: TRBD1
j_call: TRBJ2-7
cdr3_nt: TGTTCCAGCACCCCCCGGACAGGCGCCTACGAGCAGTACTTC
cdr3_aa: CSSTPRTGAYEQYF

v_call: TRBV5-6
clone_size: -
d_call: TRBD2
j_call: TRBJ2-3
cdr3_nt: TGTGCCAGCAGACGGACTAGCGGGGGGGGTAGCACAGATACGCAGTATTTT
cdr3_aa: CASRRTSGGGSTDTQYF

v_call: TRBV7-9
clone_size: -
d_call: TRBD1
j_call: TRBJ1-5
cdr3_nt: TGTGCCAGCAGCTTAGGGGCAGGGGGTGGTAATCAGCCCCAGCATTTT
cdr3_aa: CASSLGAGGGNQPQHF

v_call: TRBV29-1
clone_size: -
d_call: TRBD1
j_call: TRBJ1-4
cdr3_nt: TGCAGCGTTGAACTTGGGACAGCGACAAATGAAAAACTGTTTTTT
cdr3_aa: CSVELGTATNEKLFF

v_call: TRBV9
clone_size: -
d_call: TRBD2
j_call: TRBJ2-7
cdr3_nt: TGTGCCAGCAGCGAGAGCGGGGGAGGCGGCTACGAGCAGTACTTC
cdr3_aa: CASSESGGGGYEQYF

v_call: TRBV25-1
clone_size: -
d_call: -
j_call: TRBJ2-6
cdr3_nt: TGTGCCAGCAGCCCCATGGAGAGCTCTGGGGCCAACGTCCTGACTTTC
cdr3_aa: CASSPMESSGANVLTF

v_call: TRBV2
clone_size: -
d_call: -
j_call: TRBJ2-5
cdr3_nt: TGTGCCAGCGGGGCAGGGGCCGGTTTAGAGACCCAGTACTTC
cdr3_aa: CASGAGAGLETQYF

v_call: TRBV11-3
clone_size: -
d_call: -
j_call: TRBJ1-1
cdr3_nt: TGTGCCAGCAGCCGGGGACTGACAAACACTGAAGCTTTCTTT
cdr3_aa: CASSRGLTNTEAFF

v_call: TRBV4-1
clone_size: few
d_call: -
j_call: TRBJ2-7
cdr3_nt: TGCGCCAGCAGCCAAGATCAACAGGGTTTTCCCTACGAGCAGTACTTC
cdr3_aa: CASSQDQQGFPYEQYF

v_call: TRBV5-6
clone_size: -
d_call: -
j_call: TRBJ2-3
cdr3_nt: TGTGCCAGCAGCCCCGGGGGTCGAGATACGCAGTATTTT
cdr3_aa: CASSPGGRDTQYF

v_call: TRBV29-1
clone_size: -
d_call: TRBD1
j_call: TRBJ1-2
cdr3_nt: TGCAGCGTTGCGAGACAGGGGGCTCTCTATGGCTACACCTTC
cdr3_aa: CSVARQGALYGYTF

v_call: TRBV9
clone_size: -
d_call: -
j_call: TRBJ1-1
cdr3_nt: TGTGCCAGCAGCCCAGGCGGAAGGGCCGGGGACACTGAAGCTTTCTTT
cdr3_aa: CASSPGGRAGDTEAFF

v_call: TRBV23-1
clone_size: -
d_call: TRBD1
j_call: TRBJ2-7
cdr3_nt: TGCGCCAGCAGGAACCGGGACAGGGGGTCCTACGAGCAGTACTTC
cdr3_aa: CASRNRDRGSYEQYF

v_call: TRBV19
clone_size: -
d_call: TRBD1
j_call: TRBJ1-5
cdr3_nt: TGTGCCAGTACTAGGACAGGGCACAATCAGCCCCAGCATTTT
cdr3_aa: CASTRTGHNQPQHF

v_call: TRBV5-1
clone_size: -
d_call: -
j_call: TRBJ2-5
cdr3_nt: TGCGCCAGCAGCTTCTGGAGAGGGTCGGAGGAGACCCAGTACTTC
cdr3_aa: CASSFWRGSEETQYF

v_call: TRBV14
clone_size: -
d_call: TRBD1
j_call: TRBJ1-5
cdr3_nt: TGTGCCAGCAGCCAAGGACAGGGAACTCAGCCCCAGCATTTT
cdr3_aa: CASSQGQGTQPQHF

v_call: TRBV5-4
clone_size: -
d_call: -
j_call: TRBJ1-4
cdr3_nt: TGTGCCAGCAGCCACCCGGGGGGGGAAAAACTGTTTTTT
cdr3_aa: CASSHPGGEKLFF

v_call: TRBV6-5
clone_size: -
d_call: -
j_call: TRBJ2-5
cdr3_nt: TGTGCCAGCGGACAGCGGGGTACCCAGTACTTC
cdr3_aa: CASGQRGTQYF

v_call: TRBV7-2
clone_size: -
d_call: -
j_call: TRBJ2-3
cdr3_nt: TGTGCCAGCAGCTCAAGCACAGATACGCAGTATTTT
cdr3_aa: CASSSSTDTQYF

v_call: TRBV7-2
clone_size: -
d_call: -
j_call: TRBJ1-3
cdr3_nt: TGTGCCAGCAGCTTACAGTCAGGGAATGGAAACACCATATATTTT
cdr3_aa: CASSLQSGNGNTIYF

v_call: TRBV29-1
clone_size: -
d_call: TRBD1
j_call: TRBJ2-7
cdr3_nt: TGCAGCGTTGGACAGGGTAACAACTACGAGCAGTACTTC
cdr3_aa: CSVGQGNNYEQYF

v_call: TRBV7-2
clone_size: -
d_call: -
j_call: TRBJ2-3
cdr3_nt: TGTGCCAGCAGCATACTTCTAACGTCGGATACGCAGTATTTT
cdr3_aa: CASSILLTSDTQYF

v_call: TRBV5-1
clone_size: -
d_call: -
j_call: TRBJ2-2
cdr3_nt: TGCGCCAGCAGCGCGATTGAGGCCGGGGAGCTGTTTTTT
cdr3_aa: CASSAIEAGELFF

v_call: TRBV7-2
clone_size: -
d_call: TRBD2
j_call: TRBJ2-5
cdr3_nt: TGTGCCAGCAGCACCCCGCGGGGGGGAGAGACCCAGTACTTC
cdr3_aa: CASSTPRGGETQYF

v_call: TRBV7-2
clone_size: -
d_call: -
j_call: TRBJ2-5
cdr3_nt: TGTGCCAGCAGCTTAGTATTGGGTCGCGGGGTGGGGGAGACCCAGTACTTC
cdr3_aa: CASSLVLGRGVGETQYF

v_call: TRBV9
clone_size: -
d_call: -
j_call: TRBJ2-5
cdr3_nt: TGTGCCAGCAGCGTAAGGGGGAGGGAACAAGAGACCCAGTACTTC
cdr3_aa: CASSVRGREQETQYF

v_call: TRBV6-5
clone_size: -
d_call: -
j_call: TRBJ1-2
cdr3_nt: TGTGCCAGCAGTTACGAGGGTGCGGAGGATGGCTACACCTTC
cdr3_aa: CASSYEGAEDGYTF